This is a list of T cell receptor beta chains from one sample in a study of OX40 agonist ivuxolimab in advanced cancers. Generated by immunoSEQ multiplex PCR, the TCRdb table keeps only in-frame clones and is missing some. Of roughly 19,000 clones in the sample, 88% were seen once. Sequences were derived from CD4+ or CD8+ T cells sorted from blood, sampled in a trial of the OX40 agonist ivuxolimab. The receptors come from an adult with an advanced solid tumor such as melanoma, head and neck, liver or kidney cancer. Each CDR3 is given with its conserved first and last residue. Fields, in order: J gene, clone size, D gene, V gene, CDR3 protein, CDR3 DNA. The D gene is left open where the match is weak. Size is omitted from some rows. Given values are once, few, many or a class for expanded clones.

>TRBJ1-5|.|.|TRBV7-2
CASSLDSGGNQPQHF
TGTGCCAGCAGCTTAGACTCCGGGGGCAATCAGCCCCAGCATTTT
>TRBJ2-7|.|TRBD1|TRBV6-6
CASRTGTVEQYF
TGTGCCAGTAGGACAGGGACCGTCGAGCAGTACTTC
>TRBJ2-7|.|.|TRBV4-1
CASSQGGSSDEQYF
TGCGCCAGCAGCCAAGGAGGCTCCTCGGACGAGCAGTACTTC
>TRBJ1-6|once|.|TRBV5-4
CASSSGSNSPLHF
TGTGCCAGCAGCTCAGGTAGCAATTCACCCCTCCACTTT
>TRBJ2-6|.|.|TRBV19
CASSVQDDGANVLTF
TGTGCCAGTAGTGTACAGGATGACGGGGCCAACGTCCTGACTTTC
>TRBJ2-7|.|.|TRBV29-1
CSVPDGYEQYF
TGCAGCGTTCCGGACGGATACGAGCAGTACTTC
>TRBJ2-2|.|.|TRBV9
CASSHPRTTNTGELFF
TGTGCCAGCAGCCACCCCCGGACGACGAACACCGGGGAGCTGTTTTTT
>TRBJ1-2|once|.|TRBV5-5
CASSVDEQGLGYTF
TGTGCCAGCAGCGTAGACGAGCAGGGCCTCGGCTACACCTTC
>TRBJ2-4|few|.|TRBV4-2
CASSQDLAEGKNIQYF
TGTGCCAGCAGCCAAGATTTAGCTGAGGGCAAAAACATTCAGTACTTC
>TRBJ2-1|.|.|TRBV10-3
CAISGSLSGYLEQFF
TGTGCCATCAGTGGATCTTTGTCCGGCTACCTAGAGCAGTTCTTC
>TRBJ2-3|.|TRBD1|TRBV7-6
CASSPTGGHGDTQYF
TGTGCCAGCAGCCCCACAGGGGGCCACGGAGATACGCAGTATTTT
>TRBJ1-1|.|.|TRBV19
CASSKGEGTEAFF
TGTGCCAGTAGTAAGGGGGAAGGCACTGAAGCTTTCTTT
>TRBJ2-7|.|.|TRBV7-9
CASSLPQGSEQYF
TGTGCCAGCAGCTTACCCCAGGGGAGCGAGCAGTACTTC
>TRBJ2-1|.|.|TRBV5-6
CASSLGPQGRQFF
TGTGCCAGCAGCTTGGGACCACAGGGTCGTCAATTCTTC
>TRBJ2-1|.|.|TRBV2
CASTGFDNEQFF
TGTGCCAGCACCGGGTTTGACAATGAGCAGTTCTTC
>TRBJ2-1|.|TRBD2|TRBV11-2
CASSLAGGGRNEQFF
TGTGCCAGCAGCTTAGCGGGCGGGGGAAGGAATGAGCAGTTCTTC
>TRBJ2-2|.|.|TRBV7-3
CASSMGLTNTGELFF
TGTGCCAGCAGCATGGGACTGACGAACACCGGGGAGCTGTTTTTT
>TRBJ2-3|.|.|TRBV5-1
CASSLVIAASTDTQYF
TGCGCCAGCAGCTTGGTAATAGCGGCTAGCACAGATACGCAGTATTTT
>TRBJ1-1|.|.|TRBV7-6
CASSLAGLEGSTEAFF
TGTGCCAGCAGCTTAGCGGGCCTGGAGGGGAGCACTGAAGCTTTCTTT
>TRBJ2-2|.|TRBD2|TRBV11-2
CASSLLAGGRGELFF
TGTGCCAGCAGCTTACTAGCGGGAGGGCGCGGGGAGCTGTTTTTT
>TRBJ2-7|.|TRBD1|TRBV7-9
CASSSTGTGVYEQYF
TGTGCCAGCAGCTCCACCGGGACAGGTGTCTACGAGCAGTACTTC
>TRBJ2-7|.|TRBD1|TRBV5-6
CASSGRQGEVNEQYF
TGTGCCAGCAGCGGCAGACAGGGTGAAGTCAACGAGCAGTACTTC
>TRBJ2-3|.|.|TRBV6-4
CASSGGETTDTQYF
TGTGCCAGCAGTGGGGGTGAGACCACAGATACGCAGTATTTT